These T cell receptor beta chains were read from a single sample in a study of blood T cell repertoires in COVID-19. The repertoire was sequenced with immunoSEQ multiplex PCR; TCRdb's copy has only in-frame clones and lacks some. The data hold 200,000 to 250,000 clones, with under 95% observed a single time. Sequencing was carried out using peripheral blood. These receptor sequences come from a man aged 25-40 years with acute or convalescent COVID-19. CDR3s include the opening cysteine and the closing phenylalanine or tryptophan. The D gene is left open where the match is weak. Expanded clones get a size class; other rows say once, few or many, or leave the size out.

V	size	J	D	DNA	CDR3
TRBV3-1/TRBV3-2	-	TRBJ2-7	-	TGTGCCAGCAGCCAAGAGGACTGGAGCTCCTACGAGCAGTACTTC	CASSQEDWSSYEQYF
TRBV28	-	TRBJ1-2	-	TGTGCCAGCGGGATAGGCGGGAGTGGCTACACCTTC	CASGIGGSGYTF
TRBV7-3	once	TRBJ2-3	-	TGTGCCAGCAGCTTCTCGGGAGATACGCAGTATTTT	CASSFSGDTQYF
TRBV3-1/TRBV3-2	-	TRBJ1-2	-	TGTGCCAGCAGCCATTTAAAGTCTGTTTCCCGAGTTGGTGGCTACACCTTC	CASSHLKSVSRVGGYTF
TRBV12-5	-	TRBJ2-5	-	TGTGCTAGTGGTGGACAGATACAAGAGACCCAGTACTTC	CASGGQIQETQYF
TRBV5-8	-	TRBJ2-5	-	TGTGCCAGCAGCTTGGGTCTAACGAGCCAAGAGACCCAGTACTTC	CASSLGLTSQETQYF
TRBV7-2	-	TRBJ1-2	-	TGTGCCAGCAGCTTTCGGCAGGGGCATGGCTACACCTTC	CASSFRQGHGYTF
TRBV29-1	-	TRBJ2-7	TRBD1	TGCAGCGTTCAGGACAGGAGCTCCTACGAGCAGTACTTC	CSVQDRSSYEQYF
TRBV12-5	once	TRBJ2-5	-	TGTGCTAGTGGTGACAGGGAGACCCAGTACTTC	CASGDRETQYF
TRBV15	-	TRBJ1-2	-	TGTGCCACCAGTAACGGAAGTAGGCAGGTTGGGAACTATGGCTACACCTTC	CATSNGSRQVGNYGYTF
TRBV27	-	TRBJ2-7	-	TGTGCCAGCAGTCAACTAGGTTACGAGCAGTACTTC	CASSQLGYEQYF
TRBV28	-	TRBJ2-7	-	TGTGCCAGCAGTTTTGTGGAGTATGGAGCCTACGAGCAGTACTTC	CASSFVEYGAYEQYF
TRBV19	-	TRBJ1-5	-	TGTGCCAGTACTAAGACAGCATATAGCAATCAGCCCCAGCATTTT	CASTKTAYSNQPQHF
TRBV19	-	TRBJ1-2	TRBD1	TGTGCCAGTAGTCACCGGGACAGAACCTATGGCTACACCTTC	CASSHRDRTYGYTF
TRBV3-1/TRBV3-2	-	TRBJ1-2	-	TGTGCCAGCAGCCAGTCGGGGTGGGGCTACACCTTC	CASSQSGWGYTF
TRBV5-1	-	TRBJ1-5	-	TGCGCCAGCAGCCCGGGGAGCAATCAGCCCCAGCATTTT	CASSPGSNQPQHF
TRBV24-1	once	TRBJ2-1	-	TGTGCCACCAGTGATGGGAGCTCCTACAATGAGCAGTTCTTC	CATSDGSSYNEQFF
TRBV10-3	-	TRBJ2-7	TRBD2	TGTGCCATCAGTGATGCAAGGGCGGGGGGGCGATACGAGCAGTACTTC	CAISDARAGGRYEQYF
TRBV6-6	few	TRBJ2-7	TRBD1	TGTGCCAGCAGTAGTCGGGACAGGGACACGATGGGGTACTTC	CASSSRDRDTMGYF
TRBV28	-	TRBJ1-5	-	TGTGCCAGCACGGTTTCGGTAGTCAATCAGCCCCAGCATTTT	CASTVSVVNQPQHF
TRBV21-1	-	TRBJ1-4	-	TGTGCCAGCAGCAACACTCTCCCAGGAAGTGAAAAACTGTTTTTT	CASSNTLPGSEKLFF
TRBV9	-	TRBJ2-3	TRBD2	TGTGCCAGCAGCGAGGGGCGGGGGGTCTTCACAGATACGCAGTATTTT	CASSEGRGVFTDTQYF
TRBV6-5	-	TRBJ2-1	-	TGTGCCAGCAGCCCCTTCGGGACAAGTTACAATGAGCAGTTCTTC	CASSPFGTSYNEQFF
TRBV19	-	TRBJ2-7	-	TGTGCCAGTAGTATTGACGGGTCCTACGAGCAGTACTTC	CASSIDGSYEQYF
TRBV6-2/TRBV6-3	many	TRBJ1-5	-	TGTGCCAGCAGTTACATTGTCCTTGGACAACGCGATCAGCCCCAGCATTTT	CASSYIVLGQRDQPQHF
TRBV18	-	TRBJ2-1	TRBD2	TGTGCCAGCTCACCACGGGGCGGGGGGACCGATGAGCAGTTCTTC	CASSPRGGGTDEQFF
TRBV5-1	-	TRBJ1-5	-	TGCGCCAGCAGCTTGGTTGGTGGTGCGAATCAGCCCCAGCATTTT	CASSLVGGANQPQHF
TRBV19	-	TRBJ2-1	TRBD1	TGTGCCAGTAGTATGTCGGGACAGGCGTTTTACAATGAGCAGTTCTTC	CASSMSGQAFYNEQFF
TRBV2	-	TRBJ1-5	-	TGTGCCAGCTCGAGGGTTAGCGATCAGCCCCAGCATTTT	CASSRVSDQPQHF
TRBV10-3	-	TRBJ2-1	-	TGTGCCACGGGCGGGATCAACAATGAGCAGTTCTTC	CATGGINNEQFF
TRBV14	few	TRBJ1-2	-	TGTGCCAGCAGCCAAGGAACGGAGAGGGTAGGCTACACCTTC	CASSQGTERVGYTF
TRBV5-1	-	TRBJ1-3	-	TGCGCCAGCAGCTTGGACGGTATCTCTGGAAACACCATATATTTT	CASSLDGISGNTIYF
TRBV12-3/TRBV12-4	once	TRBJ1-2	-	TGTGCCAGCAGTAAAACGACAGGCTATGGCTACACCTTC	CASSKTTGYGYTF
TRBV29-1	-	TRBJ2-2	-	TGCAGCGCTTTGAAATCGGGACACCCGTCCGGGGAGCTGTTTTTT	CSALKSGHPSGELFF
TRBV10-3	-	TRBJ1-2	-	TGTGCCATCAGAAACGGGATCTCTTATGGCTACACCTTC	CAIRNGISYGYTF
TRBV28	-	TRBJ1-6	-	TGTGCCAGCAGTGGACAGCTTAATTCACCCCTCCACTTT	CASSGQLNSPLHF
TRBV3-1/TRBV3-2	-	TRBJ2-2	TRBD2	TGTGCCAGCGATAGCGGGGGGCGCGCCGGGGAGCTGTTTTTT	CASDSGGRAGELFF